This passage covers 20 T cell receptor beta chains from one sample sequenced in a study of metastatic and nonmetastatic thyroid tumors. No treatment of any kind had been given to any patient before thyroid surgery. TCRdb re-called the PCR reads with MiXCR. The data show 18,000 or so clones, with around 30% seen just once and about 13% held by the top ten. Sample: tumor tissue. All receptors come from a female donor with papillary thyroid cancer or a benign thyroid nodule (not recorded which). Some clones in this sample may be carry-over from other donors' samples.

A few counts support this clone. The chain has TRBV27 and TRBJ2-1; a weak D match, TRBD2 (7 bases). Germline V gene data show CDR1 as MNHEY and CDR2 as SMNVEV (reference sequence). Trimming left V 5 bases short and J 2 bases short, with 13 bases between. The CDR3 is 15 residues long. The CDR3 bases are TGTGCCAGCAGTATAAGCGGGACACCCTACAATGAGCAGTTCTTC. The encoded protein is CASSISGTPYNEQFF.

The CDR3 loop is CAWSVGGTYSPLHF. DNA for the CDR3: TGTGCCTGGAGTGTCGGGGGCACTTATTCACCCCTCCACTTT. The chain is built from TRBV30 and TRBJ1-6, with D possibly being TRBD1 (6 bases). V was pared by 0 bases and J by 8 bases, with 11 bases between. CDR3 length equals 14 residues. Germline-derived CDR1 and CDR2 are GTSNPN and SVGIG (reference sequence). The variable domain in full, with the rest retrieved from reference TRBV30 and TRBJ1-6, is SQTIHQWPATLVQPVGSPLSLECTVEGTSNPNLYWYRQAAGRGLQLLFYSVGIGQISSEVPQNLSASRPQDRQFILSSKKLLLSDSGFYLCAWSVGGTYSPLHFGNGTRLTVT.

Many counts were recorded for this clone. This sequence joins TRBV29-1 and TRBJ2-7; tentatively, D is TRBD1 (6 bases). The V end lost 4 bases, the J end lost 5 bases, and 12 bases lay between the germline ends. Looked up from germline, CDR1 is SQVTM and CDR2 is ANQGSEA. This CDR3 spans 12 amino acids. In DNA, the CDR3 is TGCAGCGTTGTCCCGACAGGTGACGAGCAGTACTTC. Protein: CSVVPTGDEQYF.

This clone showed up many times. This rearrangement joins TRBV20-1 to TRBJ1-3; D unresolved. Germline values: CDR1 DFQATT, CDR2 SNEGSKA (reference sequence). This CDR3 has 12 amino acids. The germline V and J ends were trimmed by 6 bases and 0 bases, with 6 bases remaining between them. CDR3 loop: CSAPYSGNTIYF. The CDR3 DNA reads as TGCAGTGCCCCTTACTCTGGAAACACCATATATTTT.

This clone was found a few times. The V and J genes are TRBV28 and TRBJ1-2, with 7 nucleotides matching TRBD1. Trimming took 5 bases from V and 3 from J; bases not matched to a gene: 3. The V gene's germline CDR1 is MDHEN and CDR2 SYDVKM. The CDR3 is 13 amino acids. The CDR3: CASSLQGYYGYTF. The CDR3 DNA reads TGTGCCAGCAGTCTACAGGGGTACTATGGCTACACCTTC.

This clone rates as medium-sized (0.01 to 0.1%). The genes are TRBV27 and TRBJ1-1; TRBD1 aligns across 11 bases. J gave up 4 bases and V 8 bases, and 9 bases lay outside the gene matches. Germline V gene data show CDR1 as MNHEY and CDR2 as SMNVEV (reference sequence). CDR3 length equals 15 residues. DNA of the CDR3: TGTGCCAGCGGATTCGCGGGGACAGGGGGCACTGAAGCTTTCTTT. This encodes CASGFAGTGGTEAFF.

CDR3 nucleotides: TGTGCCAGCAGCCGGATAGCCATGACAGATACGCAGTATTTT. This codes for CASSRIAMTDTQYF. The chain has TRBV11-3 and TRBJ2-3; no reliable D call. The CDR3 contains 14 residues. The germline V and J ends were trimmed by 5 bases and 3 bases, with 12 bases remaining between them. Germline-derived CDR1 and CDR2 are SGHNT and YENEEA.

This clone appeared a few times. CDR3 sequence reads: CASNLKRGRRQGAFYEQYF. CDR3 in DNA: TGTGCCAGCAACCTAAAGCGGGGGCGACGACAGGGGGCCTTTTACGAGCAGTACTTC. The chain couples TRBV28 to TRBJ2-7; the match to TRBD1 covers 10 bases. This CDR3 region has 19 residues. The germline gives CDR1 MDHEN, CDR2 SYDVKM. V gave up 7 bases and J gave up 4 bases; unmatched junction bases: 22.

There are a few counts of this clone. The chain is built from TRBV10-3 and TRBJ1-5; perhaps TRBD1 as D (5 bases). Germline V lookup: CDR1 ENHRY, CDR2 SYGVKD. The V end lost 8 bases, the J end lost 0 bases, and 11 bases lay between the germline ends. The CDR3 length is 14 residues. The CDR3 DNA reads TGTGCCATCGGAACAGGAGATAGCAATCAGCCCCAGCATTTT. It encodes CAIGTGDSNQPQHF.

This clone was detected ten times or more. The CDR3 nucleotides read TGTGCCAGCAGGGAGGGGACAGGGAAGGGTATAAGATCCGGAAACACCATATATTTT. Its protein product is CASREGTGKGIRSGNTIYF. The chain carries TRBV3-2 and TRBJ1-3; TRBD1, the table's D call, lacks a check against the DNA. TRBV3-2 counts as a pseudogene. This CDR3 is built from 19 residues.

The chain links TRBV3-1 to TRBJ1-1; D call uncertain. Germline values: CDR1 LGHDT, CDR2 YNNKEL (reference sequence). This CDR3 has 13 amino acids. The ends were cut back, 8 bases at V and 1 base at J, with 11 bases in the middle. Here the CDR3 reads CASASGPNTEAFF. The CDR3 DNA sequence: TGTGCCAGCGCCTCCGGACCGAACACTGAAGCTTTCTTT.

The chain uses TRBV4-2 and TRBJ2-7, with 10 bases matching TRBD2. The ends lost 3 bases at V and 5 bases at J; junction bases unmatched: 7. CDR1 and CDR2 from the germline V gene are LGHNA and YNFKEQ. The CDR3 spans 15 residues. This CDR3 reads CASSQISSGSDEQYF. The DNA for the CDR3 is TGTGCCAGCAGCCAGATATCTAGCGGGAGCGACGAGCAGTACTTC.

By sample share, this clone is medium-sized (0.01 to 0.1%). This sequence joins TRBV6-2 or TRBV6-3 and TRBJ1-2, with 10 bases aligning to TRBD1. This CDR3 contains 18 residues. V dropped 4 bases and J dropped 4; count of bases not matched to a gene: 15. Germline V lookup: CDR1 MNHEY, CDR2 SVGEGT. CDR3 in amino acids: CASSWLIDRGLPSYGYTF. In nucleotides, the CDR3 is TGTGCCAGCAGTTGGTTGATCGACAGGGGGCTCCCCTCCTATGGCTACACCTTC.

This clone was recorded at least ten times. The chain couples TRBV5-6 to TRBJ1-2, with D perhaps matching TRBD1 (5 bases). There are 14 residues in the CDR3. V lost 4 bases to trimming and J lost 2 bases, with 12 bases between them. Germline CDR1 and CDR2: SGHDT and YYEEEE. The CDR3 DNA follows: TGTGCCAGCAGCACCACGGGGGGAAACTATGGCTACACCTTC. It encodes CASSTTGGNYGYTF.

This rearrangement joins TRBV20-1 to TRBJ2-7; TRBD2 agrees at 9 bases. With 3 bases clipped from V and 0 bases from J, the junction kept 6 bases outside the gene matches. The CDR3 has 15 amino acids. From germline, CDR1 is DFQATT and CDR2 SNEGSKA (reference sequence). The CDR3: CSARIPGLASYEQYF. The CDR3 DNA is TGCAGTGCTAGGATCCCGGGACTAGCCTCCTACGAGCAGTACTTC.

The chain employs TRBV5-1 and TRBJ2-7; TRBD2 might be the D (5 bases). The germline gives CDR1 SGHRS, CDR2 YFSETQ. Trimming shortened V by 0 bases and J by 1 base, and 14 bases separated the two germline ends. The CDR3 is made up of 16 amino acids. The CDR3 DNA reads as TGCGCCAGCAGCTTGGATGAGGGCGGGCCTTCCTACGAGCAGTACTTC. This gives the protein CASSLDEGGPSYEQYF.

This clone was seen repeatedly, ten times or more. The chain carries TRBV4-3 and TRBJ1-6; no firm D call. V lost 4 bases, J lost 9 bases, and 13 bases lay in between. Germline V CDR1 and CDR2: LGHNA, YSLEER. The CDR3 is made up of 14 amino acids. The CDR3 sequence: CASSPARAGSPLHF. In DNA form, the CDR3 reads TGCGCCAGCAGCCCGGCTCGGGCGGGTTCACCCCTCCACTTT.

This clone was observed a few times. The chain carries TRBV6-1 and TRBJ2-7, with no clear D. The V gene lost 6 bases and the J gene lost 6 bases, with 15 bases spanning the gap. The germline gives CDR1 MNHNS, CDR2 SASEGT. This CDR3 comprises 13 residues. CDR3 bases: TGTGCCAGCAGACTCTCCCTCTGGGGCGAGCAGTACTTC. Its protein is CASRLSLWGEQYF.

The table lists this clone with many counts. The V gene is TRBV5-6, the J gene TRBJ2-5; 8 nucleotides agree with TRBD1. CDR3 length equals 18 residues. The V and J ends lost 3 bases and 3 bases, in that order; junction bases with no gene match: 16. Germline V lookup: CDR1 SGHDT, CDR2 YYEEEE. The CDR3 DNA is TGTGCCAGCAGCTATCTCCATTGGGGGACAGGAAAGAAAGAGACCCAGTACTTC. It codes for CASSYLHWGTGKKETQYF.

This clone was observed at least ten times. V gene TRBV4-3 combines with J gene TRBJ1-2, with 8 bases matching TRBD1. V trimming: 3 bases; J trimming: 0 bases; junction bases outside the gene matches: 6. The CDR3 length is 16 residues. The germline gives CDR1 LGHNA, CDR2 YSLEER. The CDR3 loop is CASSQSQGAPNYGYTF. In DNA form, the CDR3 reads TGCGCCAGCAGCCAGTCCCAGGGGGCGCCTAACTATGGCTACACCTTC.